A selection of T cell receptor beta chains follows, all from one sample in a study of response to subunit inactivated influenza vaccine. One entry per CDR3 protein results from TCRdb running MiXCR on the RT-PCR reads. Among a few hundred thousand distinct CDR3 sequences listed, 12% to 15% were seen once. The starting material was PBMCs from blood, obtained 11 to 12 days after vaccination. Receptor source: a man aged 50-59 years who received an inactivated influenza vaccine. Both conserved end residues are part of each CDR3. A D gene is named only where the DNA matches it firmly. Only part of the rows carry a size: once, few, many, or a class if the clone is expanded.

>many|TRBJ2-1|TRBV28|-
TGTGCCAGCAGTTTGCCAGGGAAGGGCTACAATGAGCAGTTCTTC
CASSLPGKGYNEQFF
>few|TRBJ2-2|TRBV20-1|-
TGCAGTGCTCCGGGGGTGATATCTGACACCGGGGAGCTGTTTTTT
CSAPGVISDTGELFF
>-|TRBJ2-3|TRBV12-3/TRBV12-4|TRBD2
TGTGCCAGCCCCCCATTTATCTCTGGCGGGGGACTCACAGATACGCAGTATTTT
CASPPFISGGGLTDTQYF
>-|TRBJ2-5|TRBV3-1|TRBD1
TGTGCCAGCAGCCACGCCACGGGACAGAAAGAGACCCAGTACTTC
CASSHATGQKETQYF
>few|TRBJ2-3|TRBV27|TRBD2
TGTGCCAGCAGCTCCCGGGTTAGCGGGGGCCCGCAGTATTTT
CASSSRVSGGPQYF
>few|TRBJ2-1|TRBV3-1|-
TGTGCCAGCAGCCTGGACTCCCCCGGAGGTGGAGAGCAGTTCTTC
CASSLDSPGGGEQFF
>-|TRBJ2-7|TRBV6-1|-
TGTGCCAGCAGTGGAAAACAAGGCAGATCCTACGAGCAGTACTTC
CASSGKQGRSYEQYF
>-|TRBJ2-5|TRBV9|TRBD1
TGTGCCAGCAGCGTAGGGACAGGGGCAGAGACCCAGTACTTC
CASSVGTGAETQYF
>few|TRBJ1-3|TRBV30|TRBD1
TGTGCCTGGTCAGGGACAGACTCTGGAAACACCATATATTTT
CAWSGTDSGNTIYF
>few|TRBJ1-1|TRBV25-1|-
TGTGCCAGCAGTGAAGGTCAGGGGGCTTTCTTT
CASSEGQGAFF
>few|TRBJ2-7|TRBV12-3/TRBV12-4|-
TGTGCCAGCAGGCGGGACTCCTTCGACGAGCAGTACTTC
CASRRDSFDEQYF
>few|TRBJ2-5|TRBV11-2|-
TGTGCCAGCAGCTTAGGAGCCGGGAGAGAGACCCAGTACTTC
CASSLGAGRETQYF
>once|TRBJ2-7|TRBV14|-
TGTGCCAGCAGCCCCTTGTTCGGGGAACGCTACGAGCAGTACTTC
CASSPLFGERYEQYF
>-|TRBJ1-2|TRBV4-1|TRBD1
TGCGCCAGCAGCCAATTCGACAGGGGTAACTATGGCTACACCTTC
CASSQFDRGNYGYTF
>-|TRBJ2-7|TRBV3-1|TRBD2
TGTGCCAGCAGCCAAGTTAGCGGGGGGCCTCACTCCTACGAGCAGTACTTC
CASSQVSGGPHSYEQYF
>few|TRBJ2-1|TRBV29-1|TRBD2
TGCAGCGTGCGTAGCGGGTACGAGCAGTTCTTC
CSVRSGYEQFF
>few|TRBJ2-1|TRBV3-1|-
TGTGCCAGCAGCCAGGGGAGCGGAGCTTACAATGAGCAGTTCTTC
CASSQGSGAYNEQFF
>few|TRBJ2-5|TRBV5-1|-
TGCGCCAGCAGCACCGGGACGACCCTAATGAAAGAGACCCAGTACTTC
CASSTGTTLMKETQYF
>few|TRBJ2-2|TRBV5-1|-
TGCGCCAGCAGCCGATCCCCCCGACAGGTTAGCGACACCGGGGAGCTGTTTTTT
CASSRSPRQVSDTGELFF
>few|TRBJ2-1|TRBV3-1|TRBD2
TGTGCCAGCAGCCCAAAGGGACTAGCGGGAGCCAATGAGCAGTTCTTC
CASSPKGLAGANEQFF
>few|TRBJ2-6|TRBV10-3|-
TGTGCCATCAGCCAGACAGGCTCTGGGGCCAACGTCCTGACTTTC
CAISQTGSGANVLTF
>-|TRBJ2-7|TRBV2|-
TGTGCCAGCAGCAAGGACGGCTCCTACGAGCAGTACTTC
CASSKDGSYEQYF
>-|TRBJ1-5|TRBV12-3/TRBV12-4|-
TGTGCCAGCAGTTTGGGGGGGGATAGCAATCAGCCCCAGCATTTT
CASSLGGDSNQPQHF
>-|TRBJ2-3|TRBV21-1|-
TGTGCCAGCAGCAAAACAGGGGTCACAGATACGCAGTATTTT
CASSKTGVTDTQYF
>-|TRBJ2-3|TRBV11-2|TRBD2
TGTGCCAGCAGCTTGCCAGGGGTGCGGGGGGGCGCAGATACGCAGTATTTT
CASSLPGVRGGADTQYF
>-|TRBJ2-7|TRBV4-3|TRBD2
TGCGCCAGCAGCCACGCCAGCGGGAGGGCCCCCTACGAGCAGTACTTC
CASSHASGRAPYEQYF